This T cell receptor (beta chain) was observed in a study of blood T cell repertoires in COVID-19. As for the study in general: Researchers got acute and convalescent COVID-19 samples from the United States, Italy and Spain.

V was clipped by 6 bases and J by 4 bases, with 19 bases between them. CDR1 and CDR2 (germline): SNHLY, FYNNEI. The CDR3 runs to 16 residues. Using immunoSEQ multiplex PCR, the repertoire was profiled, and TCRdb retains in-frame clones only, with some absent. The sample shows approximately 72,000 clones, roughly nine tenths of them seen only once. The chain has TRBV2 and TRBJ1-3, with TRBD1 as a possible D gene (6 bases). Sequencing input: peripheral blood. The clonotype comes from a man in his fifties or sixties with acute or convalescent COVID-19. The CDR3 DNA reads TGTGCCAGCAGCAACCTTGTGGGGGGGCGAGGAAACACCATATATTTT. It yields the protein CASSNLVGGRGNTIYF. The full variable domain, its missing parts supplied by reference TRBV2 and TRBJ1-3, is EPEVTQTPSHQVTQMGQEVILRCVPISNHLYFYWYRQILGQKVEFLVSFYNNEISEKSEIFDDQFSVERPDGSNFTLKIRSTKLEDSAMYFCASSNLVGGRGNTIYFGEGSWLTVV.